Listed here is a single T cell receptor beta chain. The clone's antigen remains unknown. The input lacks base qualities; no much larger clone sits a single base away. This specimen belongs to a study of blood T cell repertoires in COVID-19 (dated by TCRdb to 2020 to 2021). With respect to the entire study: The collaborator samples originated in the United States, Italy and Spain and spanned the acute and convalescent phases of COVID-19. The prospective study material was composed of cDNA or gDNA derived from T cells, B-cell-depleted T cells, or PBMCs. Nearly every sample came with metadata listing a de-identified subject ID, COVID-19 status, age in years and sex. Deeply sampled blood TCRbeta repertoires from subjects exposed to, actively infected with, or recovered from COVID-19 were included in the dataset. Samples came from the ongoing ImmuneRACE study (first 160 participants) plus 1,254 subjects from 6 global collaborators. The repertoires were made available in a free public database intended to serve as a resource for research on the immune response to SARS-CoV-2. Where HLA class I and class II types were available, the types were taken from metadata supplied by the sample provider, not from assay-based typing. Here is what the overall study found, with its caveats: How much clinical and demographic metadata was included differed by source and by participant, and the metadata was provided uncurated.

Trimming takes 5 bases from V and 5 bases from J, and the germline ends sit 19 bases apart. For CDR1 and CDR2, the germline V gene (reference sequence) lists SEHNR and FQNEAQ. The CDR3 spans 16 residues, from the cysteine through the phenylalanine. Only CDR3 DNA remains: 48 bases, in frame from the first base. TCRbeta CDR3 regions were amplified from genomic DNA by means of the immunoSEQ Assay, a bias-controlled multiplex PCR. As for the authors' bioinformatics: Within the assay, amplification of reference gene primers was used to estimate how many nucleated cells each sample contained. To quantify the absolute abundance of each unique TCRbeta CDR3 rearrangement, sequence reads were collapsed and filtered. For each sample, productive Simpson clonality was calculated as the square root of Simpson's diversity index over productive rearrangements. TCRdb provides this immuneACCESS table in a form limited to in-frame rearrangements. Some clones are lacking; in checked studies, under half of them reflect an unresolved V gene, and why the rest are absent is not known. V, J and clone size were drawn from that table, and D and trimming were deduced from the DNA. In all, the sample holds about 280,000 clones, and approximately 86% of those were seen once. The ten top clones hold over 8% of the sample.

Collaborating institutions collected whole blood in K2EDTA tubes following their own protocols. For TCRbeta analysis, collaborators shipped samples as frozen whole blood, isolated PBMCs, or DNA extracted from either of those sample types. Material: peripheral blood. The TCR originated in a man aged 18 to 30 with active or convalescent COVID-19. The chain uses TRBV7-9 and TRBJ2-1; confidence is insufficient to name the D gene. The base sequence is TGTGCCAGCAGCCCCCGGGTCTCCACCGCCCACAATGAGCAGTTCTTC. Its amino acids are CASSPRVSTAHNEQFF.